A selection of T cell receptor beta chains follows, all from one sample in a study of shared clonotypes between healthy human individuals. Generated by immunoSEQ multiplex PCR, the TCRdb table keeps only in-frame clones and is missing some. The repertoire consists of about 1 million clones, with more than 60% occurring once and the leading ten covering around 1.5%. The sample was memory CD4+ T cells sorted from blood. The receptors derive from a man younger than 35 in good health. Both conserved end residues are part of each CDR3. Each record gives: CDR3 length, D gene, J gene, V gene, clone size, CDR3 protein, CDR3 DNA. The D gene is left open where the match is weak. The size field is filled for only some rows; it gives once, few, many or a size class.

length: 13
D: -
J: TRBJ2-3
V: TRBV12-5
size: -
CDR3: CASGLHGGDTQYF
DNA: TGTGCTAGTGGTCTCCATGGGGGAGATACGCAGTATTTT

length: 14
D: -
J: TRBJ2-3
V: TRBV5-4
size: few
CDR3: CASSPPHSTDTQYF
DNA: TGTGCCAGCAGCCCCCCCCATAGCACAGATACGCAGTATTTT

length: 14
D: TRBD1
J: TRBJ2-7
V: TRBV5-1
size: -
CDR3: CASTRDSQSYEQYF
DNA: TGCGCCAGCACCAGGGACAGCCAATCCTACGAGCAGTACTTC

length: 22
D: TRBD2
J: TRBJ2-6
V: TRBV9
size: -
CDR3: CASSPHMGLAGGQLSGANVLTF
DNA: TGTGCCAGCAGCCCCCACATGGGACTAGCGGGAGGGCAACTATCTGGGGCCAACGTCCTGACTTTC

length: 16
D: TRBD1
J: TRBJ1-5
V: TRBV5-6
size: -
CDR3: CASSLMDRVNNQPQHF
DNA: TGTGCCAGCAGCTTGATGGACAGGGTTAACAATCAGCCCCAGCATTTT

length: 18
D: TRBD1
J: TRBJ1-5
V: TRBV19
size: few
CDR3: CASSSSHTGTVSNQPQHF
DNA: TGTGCCAGTAGTTCTTCTCACACCGGGACAGTGAGCAATCAGCCCCAGCATTTT

length: 17
D: -
J: TRBJ2-2
V: TRBV18
size: -
CDR3: CASSPPYGSPNTGELFF
DNA: TGTGCCAGCTCACCACCATACGGGAGCCCGAACACCGGGGAGCTGTTTTTT

length: 16
D: TRBD1
J: TRBJ2-1
V: TRBV9
size: -
CDR3: CASSVGTGGLYNEQFF
DNA: TGTGCCAGCAGCGTAGGAACAGGGGGCCTCTACAATGAGCAGTTCTTC

length: 15
D: -
J: TRBJ2-7
V: TRBV19
size: -
CDR3: CASSIDWGDSYEQYF
DNA: TGTGCCAGTAGTATAGATTGGGGGGATTCCTACGAGCAGTACTTC

length: 14
D: -
J: TRBJ2-7
V: TRBV11-2
size: -
CDR3: CASSSSRVKNEQYF
DNA: TGTGCCAGCAGCTCGTCCAGGGTCAAAAACGAGCAGTACTTC

length: 13
D: -
J: TRBJ2-2
V: TRBV28
size: few
CDR3: CASTDTRTGELFF
DNA: TGTGCCAGCACTGACACGAGGACCGGGGAGCTGTTTTTT

length: 14
D: TRBD2
J: TRBJ2-7
V: TRBV7-2
size: -
CDR3: CASRRAGAVNEQYF
DNA: TGTGCCAGCAGGAGAGCGGGGGCGGTAAACGAGCAGTACTTC

length: 12
D: -
J: TRBJ2-5
V: TRBV30
size: few
CDR3: CAWSGLRETQYF
DNA: TGTGCCTGGAGTGGACTACGAGAGACCCAGTACTTC

length: 13
D: -
J: TRBJ2-7
V: TRBV6-5
size: few
CDR3: CASSMTLSYEQYF
DNA: TGTGCCAGCAGCATGACACTCTCCTACGAGCAGTACTTC

length: 14
D: -
J: TRBJ1-5
V: TRBV30
size: few
CDR3: CAWSVIEGGQPQHF
DNA: TGTGCCTGGAGTGTGATAGAGGGGGGGCAGCCCCAGCATTTT

length: 15
D: -
J: TRBJ1-5
V: TRBV6-4
size: -
CDR3: CASRVRLAGNQPQHF
DNA: TGTGCCAGCAGAGTTAGACTAGCGGGCAATCAGCCCCAGCATTTT

length: 14
D: -
J: TRBJ1-1
V: TRBV2
size: few
CDR3: CASNTAISNTEAFF
DNA: TGTGCCAGCAACACCGCCATTTCGAACACTGAAGCTTTCTTT

length: 15
D: -
J: TRBJ1-4
V: TRBV18
size: -
CDR3: CASSLSRGEGEKLFF
DNA: TGTGCCAGCTCACTATCCCGGGGGGAAGGTGAAAAACTGTTTTTT

length: 15
D: -
J: TRBJ2-5
V: TRBV7-2
size: -
CDR3: CASSLAFSYGETQYF
DNA: TGTGCCAGCAGCTTAGCTTTTAGCTATGGAGAGACCCAGTACTTC

length: 13
D: -
J: TRBJ1-1
V: TRBV9
size: -
CDR3: CASSVSVNTEAFF
DNA: TGTGCCAGCAGCGTTTCGGTGAACACTGAAGCTTTCTTT

length: 13
D: -
J: TRBJ2-5
V: TRBV27
size: -
CDR3: CASSRGYQETQYF
DNA: TGTGCCAGCAGCCGGGGGTACCAAGAGACCCAGTACTTC

length: 15
D: -
J: TRBJ2-1
V: TRBV7-2
size: -
CDR3: CASSLVQGRVNEQFF
DNA: TGTGCCAGCAGCTTAGTACAGGGTCGGGTGAATGAGCAGTTCTTC

length: 15
D: -
J: TRBJ2-2
V: TRBV19
size: -
CDR3: CASGLGVSNTGELFF
DNA: TGTGCCAGTGGATTAGGGGTTTCGAACACCGGGGAGCTGTTTTTT

length: 16
D: -
J: TRBJ2-2
V: TRBV19
size: few
CDR3: CASSIATLGGTGELFF
DNA: TGTGCCAGTAGTATAGCAACCCTAGGCGGGACCGGGGAGCTGTTTTTT

length: 15
D: -
J: TRBJ1-1
V: TRBV2
size: -
CDR3: CASGKGGVFNTEAFF
DNA: TGTGCCAGCGGAAAAGGGGGGGTTTTTAACACTGAAGCTTTCTTT

length: 14
D: -
J: TRBJ1-2
V: TRBV5-1
size: -
CDR3: CASSPGAGTYGYTF
DNA: TGCGCCAGCAGCCCGGGGGCAGGGACCTATGGCTACACCTTC

length: 15
D: TRBD1
J: TRBJ2-7
V: TRBV18
size: -
CDR3: CASSSGTGGFYEQYF
DNA: TGTGCCAGCTCATCCGGGACAGGGGGGTTCTACGAGCAGTACTTC